This T cell receptor beta chain was sequenced during a study of T cells after yellow fever vaccination (dated by TCRdb to the late 2010s). About the full investigation: The SMART-Seq v4 Ultra Low Input RNA kit was used to prepare libraries from fractions with low cell numbers. Two healthy male donors, one aged 18 to 30 and one aged 30 to 40 years, made up the cohort. Blood samples were taken at several timepoints before and after primary and secondary immunization, and bulk PBMC replicates and cell subsets were isolated. Bulk TCR alpha and beta repertoires were sequenced longitudinally to track T-cell clones before and after primary and booster YFV17D yellow fever vaccination.

Deletion took 5 bases off V and 12 bases off J, with a span of 14 bases between the germline ends. The CDR3 has 11 amino acids, counting the end cysteine and phenylalanine. Just the 33-base CDR3 DNA is kept, in frame starting at base 1. CDR1 and CDR2 (SGHNT, YENEEA) derive from the germline V gene. What the authors observed across the whole study: Compared with the primary T-cell response, the secondary T-cell response was faster but weaker, reaching its peak on day 5 rather than on day 15. A small share of clonotypes occurred in both CD4 and CD8 compartments, likely arising from convergent recombination. Because abundant contaminating clonotypes from the bulk population could be contained in FACS-sorted repertoires, computational filtering was required. Only a couple of donors were included in the study, so the extent to which the findings can be generalized is limited. Most clones expanded after primary vaccination (approximately 95% of CD4 and roughly 91% of CD8) were re-detected after the booster, suggesting that broad memory maintenance occurred.

The treatment or condition label for this specimen denotes: live attenuated yellow fever vaccine strain. PBMCs were isolated from peripheral blood using a standard Ficoll-Paque protocol. Dynabeads CD4 and CD8 positive selection kits were used to isolate CD4 and CD8 T-cell fractions. TriZol was used to extract RNA from bulk PBMCs, from CD4 and CD8 fractions, and from dextramer-positive and dextramer-negative fractions. TCR cDNA was synthesized by 5'RACE template switching, which introduced a universal primer site and unique molecular identifiers. cDNA synthesis was primed from both the TCR alpha and TCR beta constant segments. Library amplification involved two PCR steps, and the second step added sample barcodes and sequencing adapters. Sequencing of libraries was performed on Illumina HiSeq 2500 (2x100 bp) or NovaSeq (2x150 bp). The authors processed their data as follows. MIGEC was used to demultiplex reads and collapse the reads into UMI consensus sequences, and MiXCR was used for V(D)J alignment. Vaccine-responding clonotypes were identified with edgeR using replicate PBMC samples, with FDR below 0.01 and a log2 fold change above 5 up to day 15 being required. Each bulk clonotype was labeled CD4 or CD8 based on which sequenced repertoire, CD4 or CD8, contained the clonotype at higher abundance. Clones were called with MiXCR by TCRdb after fastp trimmed the public reads at Q25, and only in-frame beta chains were retained. Identical CDR3 protein sequences are pooled into one entry, listed with their most common genes and DNA. The V and J calls shown here were made by TCRdb, not taken from the authors' results. Counted in this sample were over 110,000 distinct CDR3 sequences; about 7.7% of them appeared once. The ten biggest clones cover roughly 0.71% of the sample.

In its sample, this clonotype was seen many times. Its antigen is unknown. No much larger clone exists at a distance of one base, and base qualities are not known. Here the chain combines TRBV11-3 and TRBJ2-7; TRBD1 is a weak D gene call, 6 bases matching. This sequence originates from a man aged 30-40 years who received the YFV17D yellow fever vaccine. The sample consisted of CD4+ T cells sorted from PBMCs, taken 5 days after the yellow fever booster vaccination. In nucleotide form, the sequence is TGTGCCAGCAGCCGAGGGGGTCGAACGTACTTC. It translates as CASSRGGRTYF. Where the CDR3 stops, the reference TRBV11-3 and TRBJ2-7 genes take over; the full variable domain is EAGVVQSPRYKIIEKKQPVAFWCNPISGHNTLYWYLQNLGQGPELLIRYENEEAVDDSQLPKDRFSAERLKGVDSTLKIQPAELGDSAVYLCASSRGGRTYFGPGTRLTVT.